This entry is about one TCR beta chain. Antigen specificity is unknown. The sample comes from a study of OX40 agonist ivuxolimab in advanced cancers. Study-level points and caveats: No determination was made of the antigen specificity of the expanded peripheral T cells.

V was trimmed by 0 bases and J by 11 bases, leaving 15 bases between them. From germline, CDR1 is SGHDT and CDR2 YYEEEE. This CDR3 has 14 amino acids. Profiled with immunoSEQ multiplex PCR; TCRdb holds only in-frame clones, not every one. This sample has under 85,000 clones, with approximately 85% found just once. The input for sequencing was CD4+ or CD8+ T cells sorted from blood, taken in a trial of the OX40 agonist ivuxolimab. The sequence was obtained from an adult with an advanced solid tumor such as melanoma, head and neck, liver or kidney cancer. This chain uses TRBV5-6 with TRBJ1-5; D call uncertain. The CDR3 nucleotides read TGTGCCAGCAGCTTGGCCCGCTATGACGGAACCCAGCATTTT. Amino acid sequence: CASSLARYDGTQHF.